This T cell receptor beta chain was observed in a study of T cells in localized non-small cell lung cancer. The junction had 10 bases not matched to a gene; V was cut back by 6 bases and J by 1 base. The germline V gene encodes CDR1 MNHGY and CDR2 SAAAGT. The CDR3 length is 16 residues. The method was immunoSEQ multiplex PCR; TCRdb's version includes in-frame clones alone and lacks a portion of them. This table has some 1,400 clones, approximately 20% appearing once. For this clone: Its antigen is unidentified.

General study points: Uninvolved neighboring lung showed the greatest T cell clonality, exceeding tumor. There were a median roughly 62 of the top 100 tumor clones appearing in adjacent lung.

Specimen: normal lung tissue next to the tumor, collected before any cancer treatment. This clonotype was sampled from a woman aged 40-69 years with stage I lung adenocarcinoma. The V call is TRBV6-8, the J call TRBJ2-3; 7 nucleotides align to TRBD2. CDR3 sequence reads: CASSPIRGSRTDTQYF. The CDR3 DNA reads TGTGCCAGCAGCCCGATCCGCGGGAGTCGCACAGATACGCAGTATTTT.